These 26 T cell receptor beta chains share one sample of origin, sequenced in a study of T cell responses to AZD1222 COVID-19 vaccine. Some clones are missing from TCRdb's copy, which holds only in-frame ones; the method was immunoSEQ multiplex PCR. The sample lists 100,000 to 150,000 clones; approximately 90% were seen once. Sequencing was performed on peripheral blood, taken 28 days after the second AZD1222 dose. Receptors originate from an adult who received the AZD1222 COVID-19 vaccine.

The chain couples TRBV4-1 to TRBJ2-7, with 7 nucleotides matching TRBD1. The germline V gene has CDR1 MGHRA and CDR2 YSYEKL. This CDR3 contains 17 residues. The V and J ends lost 1 base and 2 bases, in that order; junction bases with no gene match: 11. CDR3 in amino acids: CASSQGMRGQTPYEQYF. The CDR3 DNA reads as TGCGCCAGCAGCCAAGGTATGAGGGGACAGACTCCCTACGAGCAGTACTTC.

This chain joins TRBV18 and TRBJ2-3, with D perhaps given as TRBD1 or TRBD2 (5 bases each). Per the germline V gene, CDR1 is KGHSH and CDR2 is LQKENI. V gave up 2 bases and J gave up 2 bases, with 17 bases separating them. The CDR3 runs 17 residues. CDR3 bases: TGTGCCAGCTCACCAAAGGCCGGGGCCCTGATCACAGATACGCAGTATTTT. Translating it yields CASSPKAGALITDTQYF.

The chain carries TRBV7-9 and TRBJ2-1; D not certain. Trimming removed 5 bases at V and 3 bases at J, with 8 bases between. This CDR3 region has 13 residues. The germline gives CDR1 SEHNR, CDR2 FQNEAQ (reference sequence). The CDR3 loop reads CASSPPNYNEQFF. In DNA, the CDR3 is TGTGCCAGCAGCCCCCCCAACTACAATGAGCAGTTCTTC.

This chain links TRBV28 with TRBJ2-1; tentatively, D is TRBD1 (5 bases). CDR3 size: 15 residues. Germline V lookup: CDR1 MDHEN, CDR2 SYDVKM. The V and J ends lost 8 bases and 0 bases respectively, with 14 bases between them. The CDR3 here is CASQQTVSSYNEQFF. The CDR3, as DNA: TGTGCCAGCCAACAGACAGTAAGCTCCTACAATGAGCAGTTCTTC.

With respect to this clone: One end of the junction is discordant with germline, which a read error may explain. V is TRBV7-7 and J is TRBJ2-7; D perhaps matches TRBD2 (6 bases). Germline-derived CDR1 and CDR2 are SSHAT and FNYEAQ (reference sequence). This CDR3 has 14 residues. CDR3 DNA sequence: TGTGCTAGCAGCCCGGGAGTCCGCTCCTACGAGCAGTACTTC. Amino acid sequence: CASSPGVRSYEQYF.

J is TRBJ2-5 and V is TRBV5-6, with TRBD1 matching over 7 bases. This CDR3 is built from 14 residues. CDR1 and CDR2 (germline): SGHDT, YYEEEE. J gave up 3 bases and V 4 bases, and 6 bases lay outside the gene matches. CDR3 sequence: CASSRTGFEETQYF. CDR3 nucleotide sequence: TGTGCCAGCAGCCGGACAGGTTTCGAAGAGACCCAGTACTTC.

The V and J genes are TRBV19 and TRBJ2-5; a possible D gene is TRBD1 (5 bases). This CDR3 has 15 residues. CDR1 is LNHDA, CDR2 SQIVND, per germline (reference sequence). V was pared by 5 bases and J by 3 bases, with 16 bases between. Written as DNA, the CDR3 is TGTGCCAGTAGTCCAGGGCCAGCTAATGAAGAGACCCAGTACTTC. It is translated as CASSPGPANEETQYF.

This rearrangement joins TRBV18 to TRBJ2-7, with D possibly being TRBD1 (5 bases). CDR1 is KGHSH and CDR2 is LQKENI in the germline V gene. CDR3 length equals 15 residues. Trimming removed 2 bases from V and 6 bases from J, with 17 bases in between. The CDR3: CASSPGAGLSPEQYF. CDR3 DNA: TGTGCCAGCTCACCAGGGGCAGGGCTAAGCCCCGAGCAGTACTTC.

This clone came up once. The chain links TRBV20-1 to TRBJ2-7, with 7 positions matching TRBD2. V shed 3 bases, J shed 1 base, and the junction held 12 bases outside the gene matches. This CDR3 is built from 16 residues. The germline CDR1 and CDR2 sequences are DFQATT and SNEGSKA (reference sequence). The CDR3 DNA is TGCAGTGCTAGTGGGACTAAAACTCTGGGGTCCTACGAGCAGTACTTC. Translation: CSASGTKTLGSYEQYF.

This rearrangement joins TRBV10-1 to TRBJ1-5; 9 bases map to TRBD1. The CDR3 spans 15 residues. CDR1 WNHNN and CDR2 SYGVQD come from the germline V gene (reference sequence). The junction had 11 bases not matched to a gene; V was cut back by 7 bases and J by 7 bases. CDR3 DNA sequence: TGCGCCAGCATTCGGCGACGGGACAGGGAACAGCCCCAGCATTTT. It yields the protein CASIRRRDREQPQHF.

The rearrangement links TRBV2 to TRBJ1-3; D gene ambiguous. The CDR3 loop spans 15 amino acids. The V gene's germline CDR1 is SNHLY and CDR2 FYNNEI. V dropped 3 bases and J dropped 5 bases, with 14 bases sitting between them. The CDR3 spells CASSDAAGWRNTIYF. CDR3 nucleotide sequence: TGTGCCAGCAGTGATGCGGCAGGTTGGCGAAACACCATATATTTT.

The V call is TRBV18, the J call TRBJ1-2; maybe TRBD1 (6 bases). The ends were cut back, 5 bases at V and 6 bases at J, with 16 bases in the middle. This CDR3 region has 14 residues. CDR1 and CDR2 (germline): KGHSH, LQKENI. The CDR3 DNA sequence: TGTGCCAGCTCAGCTCAACAGGGTATAGATGGCTACACCTTC. This gives the protein CASSAQQGIDGYTF.

The J gene is TRBJ2-7, the V gene TRBV7-9; TRBD1 matches at 10 bases. The CDR3 is 14 residues long. Germline V gene data show CDR1 as SEHNR and CDR2 as FQNEAQ (reference sequence). The junction had 3 bases not matched to a gene; V was cut back by 5 bases and J by 2 bases. CDR3 in DNA: TGTGCCAGCAGCCATGACAGGGGGCCCTACGAGCAGTACTTC. Amino acid sequence: CASSHDRGPYEQYF.

J is TRBJ1-2 and V is TRBV3-1 (or the pseudogene TRBV3-2); D may be TRBD1 (5 bases). The CDR3 spans 14 residues. Trimming took 2 bases from V and 2 from J, leaving 9 bases between them. Germline CDR1 LGHDT, CDR2 YNNKEL (reference sequence). The CDR3 here is CASSQRGSNYGYTF. CDR3 DNA: TGTGCCAGCAGCCAAAGGGGATCAAACTATGGCTACACCTTC.

The chain carries TRBV18 and TRBJ2-5, with D unresolved. The CDR3 contains 15 residues. Trimming cost V 0 bases and J 5 bases, with 13 bases left between them. Germline V lookup: CDR1 KGHSH, CDR2 LQKENI. The CDR3 DNA sequence: TGTGCCAGCTCACCACCGGAGACTGGAGAGGAGACCCAGTACTTC. Protein: CASSPPETGEETQYF.

This clone showed up just a few times. V gene TRBV7-2 combines with J gene TRBJ1-5; 9 bases map to TRBD1. Germline CDR1 is SGHTA and CDR2 is FQGNSA. The length of the CDR3 is 14 residues. V shed 5 bases, J shed 7 bases, and the junction held 6 bases outside the gene matches. The CDR3 DNA is TGTGCCAGCAGCCCGGGACAGGGAAGACAGCCCCAGCATTTT. This gives the protein CASSPGQGRQPQHF.

V is TRBV30 and J is TRBJ1-4; TRBD1 matches at 11 bases. Germline V lookup: CDR1 GTSNPN, CDR2 SVGIG (reference sequence). The J segment lost 7 bases and the V segment lost 8 bases, leaving 12 bases of the junction unmatched. CDR3 length: 15 residues. The CDR3 reads CARSDRGRGGEKLFF. The CDR3 coding sequence is TGTGCCAGGTCGGACAGGGGGCGCGGGGGTGAAAAACTGTTTTTT.

The chain combines TRBV13 with TRBJ1-2; possibly TRBD1 for D (6 bases). The CDR3 consists of 14 residues. Germline CDR1 is PRHDT and CDR2 is FYEKMQ (reference sequence). Trimming shortened V by 6 bases and J by 8 bases, and 19 bases separated the two germline ends. The CDR3 loop reads CASRHRGGARGYTF. The CDR3 DNA reads as TGTGCCAGCAGGCATCGGGGGGGGGCCCGGGGCTACACCTTC. The whole variable domain, remainder taken from reference TRBV13 and TRBJ1-2, is AAGVIQSPRHLIKEKRETATLKCYPIPRHDTVYWYQQGPGQDPQFLISFYEKMQSDKGSIPDRFSAQQFSDYHSELNMSSLELGDSALYFCASRHRGGARGYTFGSGTRLTVV.

This clone was observed a single time. The rearrangement uses TRBV5-1 and TRBJ2-7; D is perhaps TRBD1 or TRBD2 (6 bases each). V lost 1 base and J 2 bases, leaving 13 bases between the germline ends. The length of the CDR3 is 15 residues. Per germline, CDR1 SGHRS and CDR2 YFSETQ. As DNA, the CDR3 is TGCGCCAGCAGCTTGAACTGGGGGGCTACCTACGAGCAGTACTTC. Amino acids: CASSLNWGATYEQYF.

The rearrangement links TRBV6-1 to TRBJ1-1; D remains ambiguous. CDR3 size: 13 residues. Looked up from germline, CDR1 is MNHNS and CDR2 is SASEGT. V lost 3 bases and J 14 bases, leaving 19 bases between the germline ends. For the CDR3, the DNA is TGTGCCAGCAGTGATGGTCTTGCGGTCCGCGGCTTCTTT. Its translation is CASSDGLAVRGFF.

The rearrangement joins TRBV19 to TRBJ1-4; TRBD1 is a possible D gene (5 bases). This CDR3 comprises 15 residues. Trimming removed 7 bases from V and 0 bases from J, with 12 bases in between. Germline CDR1 and CDR2: LNHDA and SQIVND (reference sequence). CDR3 in DNA: TGTGCCAGTAAAACGGGGGTTGCAACTAATGAAAAACTGTTTTTT. Translating gives CASKTGVATNEKLFF.

The genes are TRBV5-1 and TRBJ2-1; no reliable D call. The CDR3 consists of 15 residues. The germline V and J ends were trimmed by 1 base and 0 bases, with 8 bases remaining between them. CDR1 SGHRS and CDR2 YFSETQ come from the germline V gene. The CDR3 spells CASSLTWSSYNEQFF. The CDR3 DNA is TGCGCCAGCAGCTTGACCTGGAGCTCCTACAATGAGCAGTTCTTC. The variable domain in full, with the rest retrieved from reference TRBV5-1 and TRBJ2-1, is KAGVTQTPRYLIKTRGQQVTLSCSPISGHRSVSWYQQTPGQGLQFLFEYFSETQRNKGNFPGRFSGRQFSNSRSEMNVSTLELGDSALYLCASSLTWSSYNEQFFGPGTRLTVL.

A single count supports this clone. V and J are TRBV9 and TRBJ2-2, with 8 bases aligning to TRBD1. The V segment lost 4 bases and the J segment 1 base; nucleotides outside the gene matches: 6. The CDR3 totals 16 residues. Germline V lookup: CDR1 SGDLS, CDR2 YYNGEE. Here the CDR3 reads CASSTAGTGNTGELFF. The CDR3 DNA is TGTGCCAGCAGCACCGCCGGGACAGGGAACACCGGGGAGCTGTTTTTT.

V and J are TRBV4-1 and TRBJ2-1, with D possibly being TRBD2 (5 bases). The V gene lost 4 bases and the J gene lost 1 base, with 26 bases spanning the gap. The CDR3 covers 20 residues. Germline CDR1 reads MGHRA; CDR2 reads YSYEKL. CDR3 in amino acids: CASSRTGVVEGFVSYNEQFF. The CDR3 coding sequence is TGCGCCAGCAGCCGAACCGGGGTAGTAGAGGGTTTTGTGTCCTACAATGAGCAGTTCTTC.

This clone showed up just a few times. This sequence joins TRBV27 and TRBJ1-1, with no clear D. CDR3 length equals 14 residues. V lost 0 bases, J lost 4 bases, and 9 bases lay in between. Looked up from germline, CDR1 is MNHEY and CDR2 is SMNVEV (reference sequence). The CDR3 is CASSLSIISTEAFF. CDR3 sequence (DNA): TGTGCCAGCAGTTTATCCATCATTAGCACTGAAGCTTTCTTT.

The chain is built from TRBV28 and TRBJ1-1, with D possibly being TRBD1 (6 bases). Germline assignment: CDR1 MDHEN and CDR2 SYDVKM. The CDR3 has 14 residues. V was shortened by 6 bases and J by 1 base, with 12 bases between the two germline ends. The CDR3 DNA sequence: TGTGCCAGCAGAGGGGGGATCTGGAACACTGAAGCTTTCTTT. Translation gives CASRGGIWNTEAFF.